In its sample, the clone carrying this TCR beta chain was seen a few times. Amplification yielded TCR beta CDR3 regions, with RNA transcripts as the source. First-round RT-PCR targeting the TCR CDR3 was performed with the HTBI primer set. One entry per CDR3 protein results from TCRdb running MiXCR on the multiplex PCR reads. The sample holds some 800,000 distinct CDR3 sequences; roughly 40% are singletons and the top ten take 7% to 10%. These data belong to a study of T cells in Graves' hyperthyroidism and ophthalmopathy. Germline-derived CDR1 and CDR2 are SGHRS and YFSETQ. The CDR3 loop spans 14 amino acids. V was trimmed by 0 bases and J by 1 base, leaving 8 bases between them.

The rearrangement links TRBV5-1 to TRBJ2-7, with D unresolved. The specimen was blood. The receptor's source is a young man with Graves' hyperthyroidism. In DNA form, the CDR3 reads TGCGCCAGCAGCTTGGGGTCCGAATCCTACGAGCAGTACTTC. Its protein product is CASSLGSESYEQYF.